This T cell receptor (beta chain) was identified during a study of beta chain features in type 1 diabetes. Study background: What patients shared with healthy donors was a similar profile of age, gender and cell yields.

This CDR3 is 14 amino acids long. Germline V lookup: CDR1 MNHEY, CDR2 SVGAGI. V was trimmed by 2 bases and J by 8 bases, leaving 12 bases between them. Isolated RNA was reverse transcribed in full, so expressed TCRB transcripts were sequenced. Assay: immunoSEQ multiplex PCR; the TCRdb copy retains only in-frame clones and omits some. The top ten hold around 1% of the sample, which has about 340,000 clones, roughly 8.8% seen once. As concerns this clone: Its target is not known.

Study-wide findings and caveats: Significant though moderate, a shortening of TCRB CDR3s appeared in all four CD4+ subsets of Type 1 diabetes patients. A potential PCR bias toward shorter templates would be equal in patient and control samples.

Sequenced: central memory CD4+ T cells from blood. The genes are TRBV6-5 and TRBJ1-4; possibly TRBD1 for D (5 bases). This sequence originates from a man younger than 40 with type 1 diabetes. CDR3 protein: CASSYTDKVEKLFF. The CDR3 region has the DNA TGTGCCAGCAGTTACACGGACAAGGTCGAAAAACTGTTTTTT.